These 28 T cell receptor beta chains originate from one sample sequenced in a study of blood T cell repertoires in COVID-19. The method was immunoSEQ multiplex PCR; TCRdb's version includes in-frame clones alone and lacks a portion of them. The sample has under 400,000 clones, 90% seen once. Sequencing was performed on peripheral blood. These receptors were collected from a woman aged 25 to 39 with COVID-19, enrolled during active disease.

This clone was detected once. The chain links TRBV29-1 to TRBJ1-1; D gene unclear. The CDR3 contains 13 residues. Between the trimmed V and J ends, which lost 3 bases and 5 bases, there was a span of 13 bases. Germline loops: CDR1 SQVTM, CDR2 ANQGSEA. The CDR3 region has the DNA TGCAGCGTTGAGACCACACGAGGGACTGAAGCTTTCTTT. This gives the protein CSVETTRGTEAFF. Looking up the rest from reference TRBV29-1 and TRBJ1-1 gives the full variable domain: SAVISQKPSRDICQRGTSLTIQCQVDSQVTMMFWYRQQPGQSLTLIATANQGSEATYESGFVIDKFPISRPNLTFSTLTVSNMSPEDSSIYLCSVETTRGTEAFFGQGTRLTVV.

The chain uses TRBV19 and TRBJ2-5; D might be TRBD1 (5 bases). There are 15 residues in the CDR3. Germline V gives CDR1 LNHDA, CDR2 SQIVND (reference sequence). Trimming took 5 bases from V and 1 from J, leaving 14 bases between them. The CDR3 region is CASSPRVGGQETQYF. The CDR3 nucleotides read TGTGCCAGTAGTCCCAGGGTGGGCGGCCAAGAGACCCAGTACTTC.

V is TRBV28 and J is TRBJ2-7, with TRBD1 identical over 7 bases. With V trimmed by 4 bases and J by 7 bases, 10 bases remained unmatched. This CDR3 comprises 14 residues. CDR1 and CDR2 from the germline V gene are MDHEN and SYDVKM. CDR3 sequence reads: CASSSPDRVREQYF. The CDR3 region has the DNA TGTGCCAGCAGTTCCCCCGACAGGGTCAGAGAGCAGTACTTC.

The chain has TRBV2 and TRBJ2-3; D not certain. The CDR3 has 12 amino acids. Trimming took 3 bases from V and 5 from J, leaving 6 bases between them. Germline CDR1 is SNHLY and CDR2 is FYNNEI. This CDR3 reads CASSELEDTQYF. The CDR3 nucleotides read TGTGCCAGCAGTGAGTTAGAAGATACGCAGTATTTT.

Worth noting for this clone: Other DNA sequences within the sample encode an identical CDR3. The CDR3 loop is CAWSVGGSYNEQFF. The CDR3 region has the DNA TGTGCCTGGAGTGTAGGCGGCAGTTACAATGAGCAGTTCTTC. The chain recombines TRBV30 with TRBJ2-1; D is unresolved. The germline gives CDR1 GTSNPN, CDR2 SVGIG (reference sequence). This CDR3 comprises 14 residues. V lost 0 bases, J lost 4 bases, and 10 bases lay in between.

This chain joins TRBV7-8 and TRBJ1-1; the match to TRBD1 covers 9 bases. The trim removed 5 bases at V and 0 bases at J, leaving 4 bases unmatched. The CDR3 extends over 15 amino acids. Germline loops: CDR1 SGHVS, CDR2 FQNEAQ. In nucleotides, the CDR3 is TGTGCCAGCAGCCCTAACAGGGGGCTGAACACTGAAGCTTTCTTT. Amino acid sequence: CASSPNRGLNTEAFF. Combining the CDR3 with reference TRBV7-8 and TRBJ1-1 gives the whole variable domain GAGVSQSPRYKVAKRGQDVALRCDPISGHVSLFWYQQALGQGPEFLTYFQNEAQLDKSGLPSDRFFAERPEGSVSTLKIQRTQQEDSAVYLCASSPNRGLNTEAFFGQGTRLTVV.

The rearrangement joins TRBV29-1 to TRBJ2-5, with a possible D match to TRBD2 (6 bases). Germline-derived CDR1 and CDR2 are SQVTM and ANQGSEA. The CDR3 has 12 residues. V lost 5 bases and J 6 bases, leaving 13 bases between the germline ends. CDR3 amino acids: CSVFTSLQTQYF. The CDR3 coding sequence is TGCAGCGTTTTTACTAGCTTACAGACCCAGTACTTC. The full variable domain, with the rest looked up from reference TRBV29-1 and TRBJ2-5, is SAVISQKPSRDICQRGTSLTIQCQVDSQVTMMFWYRQQPGQSLTLIATANQGSEATYESGFVIDKFPISRPNLTFSTLTVSNMSPEDSSIYLCSVFTSLQTQYFGPGTRLLVL.

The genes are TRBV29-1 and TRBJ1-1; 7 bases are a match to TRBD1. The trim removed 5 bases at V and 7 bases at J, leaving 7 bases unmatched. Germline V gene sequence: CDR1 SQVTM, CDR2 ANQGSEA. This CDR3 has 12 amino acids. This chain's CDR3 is CSVNTGAVEAFF. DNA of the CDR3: TGCAGCGTTAACACAGGGGCTGTTGAAGCTTTCTTT.

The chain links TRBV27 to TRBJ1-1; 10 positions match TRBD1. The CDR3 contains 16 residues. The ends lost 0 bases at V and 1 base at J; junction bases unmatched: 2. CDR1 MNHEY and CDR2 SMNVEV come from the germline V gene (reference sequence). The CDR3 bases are TGTGCCAGCAGTTTATCGACAGGGGGCGCGAACACTGAAGCTTTCTTT. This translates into CASSLSTGGANTEAFF.

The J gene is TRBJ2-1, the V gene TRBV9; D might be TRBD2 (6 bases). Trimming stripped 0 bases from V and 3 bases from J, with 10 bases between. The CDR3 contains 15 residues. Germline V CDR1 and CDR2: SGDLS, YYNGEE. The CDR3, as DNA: TGTGCCAGCAGCGTAGGCGGGACCGACTACAATGAGCAGTTCTTC. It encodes CASSVGGTDYNEQFF.

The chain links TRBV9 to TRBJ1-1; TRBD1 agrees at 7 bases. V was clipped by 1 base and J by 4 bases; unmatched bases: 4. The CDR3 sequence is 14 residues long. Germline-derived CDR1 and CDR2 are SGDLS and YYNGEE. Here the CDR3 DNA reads TGTGCCAGCAGCGTACAGGGGGTGGGCACTGAAGCTTTCTTT. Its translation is CASSVQGVGTEAFF. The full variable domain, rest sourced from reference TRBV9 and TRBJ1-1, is DSGVTQTPKHLITATGQRVTLRCSPRSGDLSVYWYQQSLDQGLQFLIQYYNGEERAKGNILERFSAQQFPDLHSELNLSSLELGDSALYFCASSVQGVGTEAFFGQGTRLTVV.

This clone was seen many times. CDR3 nucleotides: TGTGCCAGCAGCCCCACCCCGACTAGTCTGGTCACCGGGGAGCTGTTTTTT. Amino acid sequence: CASSPTPTSLVTGELFF. V usage is TRBV7-8 and J usage is TRBJ2-2, with D perhaps TRBD2 (6 bases). From germline, CDR1 is SGHVS and CDR2 FQNEAQ. Trimming removed 5 bases at V and 4 bases at J, with 20 bases between. The CDR3 spans 17 residues.

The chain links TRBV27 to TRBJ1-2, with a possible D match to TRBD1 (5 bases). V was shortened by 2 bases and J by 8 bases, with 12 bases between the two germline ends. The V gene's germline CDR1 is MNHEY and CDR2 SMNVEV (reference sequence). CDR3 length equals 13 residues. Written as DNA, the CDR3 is TGTGCCAGCAGTTTAAGGGGAAGTTACGGCTACACCTTC. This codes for CASSLRGSYGYTF.

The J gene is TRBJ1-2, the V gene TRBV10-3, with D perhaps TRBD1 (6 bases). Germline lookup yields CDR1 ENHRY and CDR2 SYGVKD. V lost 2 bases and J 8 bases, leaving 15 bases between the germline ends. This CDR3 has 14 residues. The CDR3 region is CAISEGPGADGYTF. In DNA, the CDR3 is TGTGCCATCAGTGAGGGTCCAGGGGCTGACGGCTACACCTTC.

CDR3 DNA: TGTGCCAGCAGCTCTGGGGGCGGCCGACTTGTCGGGGAGCTGTTTTTT. Translating gives CASSSGGGRLVGELFF. The chain is built from TRBV7-9 and TRBJ2-2, with D maybe TRBD1 (6 bases). Germline CDR1 SEHNR, CDR2 FQNEAQ (reference sequence). Between the trimmed V and J ends, which lost 4 bases and 7 bases, there was a span of 19 bases. The CDR3 covers 16 residues.

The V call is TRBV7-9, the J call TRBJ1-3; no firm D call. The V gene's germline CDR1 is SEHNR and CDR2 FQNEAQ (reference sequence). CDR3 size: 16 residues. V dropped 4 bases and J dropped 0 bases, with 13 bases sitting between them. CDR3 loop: CASSSQAVVSGNTIYF. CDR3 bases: TGTGCCAGCAGCTCTCAGGCCGTGGTCTCTGGAAACACCATATATTTT.

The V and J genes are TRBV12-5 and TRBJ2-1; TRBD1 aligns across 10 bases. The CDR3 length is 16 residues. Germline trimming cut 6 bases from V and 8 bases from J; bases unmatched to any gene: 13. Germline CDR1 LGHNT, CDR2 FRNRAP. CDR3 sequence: CASGPRGQGRIDEQFF. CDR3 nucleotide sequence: TGTGCTAGTGGCCCCAGGGGACAGGGGAGGATCGATGAGCAGTTCTTC.

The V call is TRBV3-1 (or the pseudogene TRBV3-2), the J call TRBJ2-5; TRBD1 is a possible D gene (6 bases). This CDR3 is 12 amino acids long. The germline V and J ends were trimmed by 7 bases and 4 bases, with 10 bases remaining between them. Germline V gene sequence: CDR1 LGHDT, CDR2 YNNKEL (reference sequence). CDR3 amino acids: CASNRERETQYF. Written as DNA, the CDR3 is TGTGCCAGCAACAGGGAGAGAGAGACCCAGTACTTC.

The CDR3 DNA is TGTGCCAGCAGCGACCGGACTAGCGAACCCACAGATACGCAGTATTTT. Encoded protein: CASSDRTSEPTDTQYF. V usage is TRBV11-3 and J usage is TRBJ2-3; 9 positions agree with TRBD2. The CDR3 has 16 amino acids. CDR1 is SGHNT and CDR2 is YENEEA in the germline V gene. V dropped 5 bases and J dropped 2; count of bases not matched to a gene: 8.

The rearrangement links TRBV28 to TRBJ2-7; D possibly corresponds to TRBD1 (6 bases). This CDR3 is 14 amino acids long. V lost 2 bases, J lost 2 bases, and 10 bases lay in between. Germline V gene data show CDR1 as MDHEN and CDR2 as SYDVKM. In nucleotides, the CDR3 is TGTGCCAGCAGTTTAAAGGACAGCACCTACGAGCAGTACTTC. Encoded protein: CASSLKDSTYEQYF.

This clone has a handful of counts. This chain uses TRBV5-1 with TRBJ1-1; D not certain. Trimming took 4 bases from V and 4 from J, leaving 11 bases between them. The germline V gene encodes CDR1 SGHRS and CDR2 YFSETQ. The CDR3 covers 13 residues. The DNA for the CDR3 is TGCGCCAGCAGCAAGGAGGGAGGCACTGAAGCTTTCTTT. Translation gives CASSKEGGTEAFF.

In nucleotides, the CDR3 is TGTGCCAGCACCCCCCAGGGGAAGGTCGCTGGAAACACCATATATTTT. The encoded protein is CASTPQGKVAGNTIYF. The chain employs TRBV28 and TRBJ1-3, with D maybe TRBD1 (6 bases). The CDR3 loop spans 16 amino acids. Germline V CDR1 and CDR2: MDHEN, SYDVKM. The V and J ends lost 7 bases and 2 bases respectively, with 18 bases between them. The whole variable domain, filled in from reference TRBV28 and TRBJ1-3, reads DVKVTQSSRYLVKRTGEKVFLECVQDMDHENMFWYRQDPGLGLRLIYFSYDVKMKEKGDIPEGYSVSREKKERFSLILESASTNQTSMYLCASTPQGKVAGNTIYFGEGSWLTVV.

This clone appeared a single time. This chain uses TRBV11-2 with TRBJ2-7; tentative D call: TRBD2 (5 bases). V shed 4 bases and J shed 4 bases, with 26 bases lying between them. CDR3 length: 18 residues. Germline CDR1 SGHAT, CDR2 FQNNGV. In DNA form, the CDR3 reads TGTGCCAGCAGCTCCCTACAACCCACCCGCCGGGGTACTTACGAGCAGTACTTC. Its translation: CASSSLQPTRRGTYEQYF.

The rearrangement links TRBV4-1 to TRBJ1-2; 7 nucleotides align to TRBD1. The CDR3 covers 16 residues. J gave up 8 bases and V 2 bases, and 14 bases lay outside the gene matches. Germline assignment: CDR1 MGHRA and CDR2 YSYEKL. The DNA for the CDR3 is TGCGCCAGCAGCCAAAGCCCCGGGACAGTAGTTGGAGGCTACACCTTC. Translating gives CASSQSPGTVVGGYTF.

The CDR3 nucleotides read TGTGCCAGCAGCCAAGGGGACAGGGTAGGGTCCTACAATGAGCAGTTCTTC. This codes for CASSQGDRVGSYNEQFF. This rearrangement joins TRBV3-1 (or the pseudogene TRBV3-2) to TRBJ2-1; 9 bases fit TRBD1. There are 17 residues in the CDR3. Losses at the gene ends were 1 base for V and 1 base for J; bases not matched to a gene: 5. Per the germline V gene, CDR1 is LGHDT and CDR2 is YNNKEL (reference sequence).

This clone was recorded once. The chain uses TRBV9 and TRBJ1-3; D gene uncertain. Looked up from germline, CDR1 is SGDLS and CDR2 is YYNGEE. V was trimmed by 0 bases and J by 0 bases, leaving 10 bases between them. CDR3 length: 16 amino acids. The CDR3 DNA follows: TGTGCCAGCAGCGTAGGAGGAGTGGGCTCTGGAAACACCATATATTTT. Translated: CASSVGGVGSGNTIYF.

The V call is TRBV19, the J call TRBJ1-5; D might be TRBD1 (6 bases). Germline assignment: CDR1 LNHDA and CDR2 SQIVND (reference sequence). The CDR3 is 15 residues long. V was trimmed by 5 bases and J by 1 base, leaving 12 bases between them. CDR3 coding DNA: TGTGCCAGTAGTTCCGGGACACCCAGCAATCAGCCCCAGCATTTT. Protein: CASSSGTPSNQPQHF.

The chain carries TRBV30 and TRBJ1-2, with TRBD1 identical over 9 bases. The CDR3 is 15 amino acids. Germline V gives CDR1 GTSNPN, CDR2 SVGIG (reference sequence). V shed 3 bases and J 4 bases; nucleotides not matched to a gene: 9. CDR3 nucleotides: TGTGCCTGGAGGGGGGGACAGGGAGGCCTCTATGGCTACACCTTC. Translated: CAWRGGQGGLYGYTF.